These 3 T cell receptor beta chains originate from one sample sequenced in a study of Ad26.COV2.S vaccination and SARS-CoV-2 variants. Assay used: immunoSEQ multiplex PCR; TCRdb lists only in-frame clones, some missing. The table records around 94,000 clones, about 78% of them present only once. Here the sequenced sample was peripheral blood, taken after recovery from COVID-19. The receptor source for this set is a human donor who had recovered from COVID-19.

The J gene is TRBJ2-7, the V gene TRBV9; 9 bases align to TRBD1. The CDR3 length is 15 residues. V gave up 4 bases and J gave up 6 bases; unmatched junction bases: 11. CDR1 is SGDLS and CDR2 is YYNGEE in the germline V gene. CDR3 loop: CASSPLGGTGSEQYF. The DNA of the CDR3 is TGTGCCAGCAGCCCCCTGGGGGGGACAGGGAGCGAGCAGTACTTC.

The DNA of the CDR3 is TGTGCCAGCAGCGTGAACTCCGAGGAAAAACTGTTTTTT. It yields the protein CASSVNSEEKLFF. The rearrangement uses TRBV5-4 and TRBJ1-4; D gene ambiguous. This CDR3 has 13 residues. Deletions cut 4 bases from V and 8 bases from J, with 12 bases between. Per the germline V gene, CDR1 is SGHNT and CDR2 is YYREEE (reference sequence).

The gene calls are TRBV5-6 and TRBJ2-6; D is perhaps TRBD2 (6 bases). This CDR3 comprises 17 residues. Germline lookup yields CDR1 SGHDT and CDR2 YYEEEE. V was cut by 5 bases and J by 0 bases, with 15 bases left in between. The CDR3 nucleotides read TGTGCCAGCAGGCCGGGACTCCATAGCTCTGGGGCCAACGTCCTGACTTTC. It specifies CASRPGLHSSGANVLTF.